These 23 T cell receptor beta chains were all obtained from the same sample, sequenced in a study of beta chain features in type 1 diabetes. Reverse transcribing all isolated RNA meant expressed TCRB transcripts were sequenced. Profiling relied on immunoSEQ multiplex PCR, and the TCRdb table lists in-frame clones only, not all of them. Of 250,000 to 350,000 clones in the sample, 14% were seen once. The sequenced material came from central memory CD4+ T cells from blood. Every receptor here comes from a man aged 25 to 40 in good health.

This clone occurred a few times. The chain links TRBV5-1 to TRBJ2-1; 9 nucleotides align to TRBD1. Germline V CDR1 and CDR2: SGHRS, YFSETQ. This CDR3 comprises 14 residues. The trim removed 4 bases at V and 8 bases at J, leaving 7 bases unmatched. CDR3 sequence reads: CASSPGQGSDEQFF. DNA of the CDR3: TGCGCCAGCAGCCCCGGACAGGGGTCCGATGAGCAGTTCTTC.

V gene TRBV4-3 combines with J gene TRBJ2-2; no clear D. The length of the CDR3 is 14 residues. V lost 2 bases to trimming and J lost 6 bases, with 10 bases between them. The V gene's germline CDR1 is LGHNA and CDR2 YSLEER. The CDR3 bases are TGCGCCAGCAGCCAACCCAACTGGGCCGGGGAGCTGTTTTTT. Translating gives CASSQPNWAGELFF.

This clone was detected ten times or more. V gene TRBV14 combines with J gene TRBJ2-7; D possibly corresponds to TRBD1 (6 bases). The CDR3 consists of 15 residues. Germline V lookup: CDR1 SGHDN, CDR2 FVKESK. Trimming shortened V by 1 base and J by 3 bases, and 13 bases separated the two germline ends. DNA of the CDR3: TGTGCCAGCAGCCAAGGTACAGGGAACTACTACGAGCAGTACGTC. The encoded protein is CASSQGTGNYYEQYV.

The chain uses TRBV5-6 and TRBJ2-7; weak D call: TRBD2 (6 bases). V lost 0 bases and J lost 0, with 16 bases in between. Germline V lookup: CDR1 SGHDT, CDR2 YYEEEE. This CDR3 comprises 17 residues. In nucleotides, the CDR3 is TGTGCCAGCAGCTTGGTCGGACTAAGGTTGATCTCCTACGAGCAGTACTTC. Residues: CASSLVGLRLISYEQYF.

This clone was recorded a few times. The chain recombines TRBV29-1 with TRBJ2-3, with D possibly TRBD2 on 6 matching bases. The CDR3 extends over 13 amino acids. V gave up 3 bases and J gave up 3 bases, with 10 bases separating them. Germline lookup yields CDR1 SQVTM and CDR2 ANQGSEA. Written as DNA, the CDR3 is TGCAGCGTTGACGCGGGGAATACAGATACGCAGTATTTT. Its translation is CSVDAGNTDTQYF.

For the CDR3, the DNA is TGTGCCAGCAGCCCCTTGGGGGCGGGGGCCAACGTCCTGACTTTC. Encoded protein: CASSPLGAGANVLTF. The chain joins TRBV7-9 to TRBJ2-6; a possible D gene is TRBD1 (6 bases). Germline-derived CDR1 and CDR2 are SEHNR and FQNEAQ (reference sequence). Trimming took 5 bases from V and 4 from J, leaving 12 bases between them. CDR3 size: 15 residues.

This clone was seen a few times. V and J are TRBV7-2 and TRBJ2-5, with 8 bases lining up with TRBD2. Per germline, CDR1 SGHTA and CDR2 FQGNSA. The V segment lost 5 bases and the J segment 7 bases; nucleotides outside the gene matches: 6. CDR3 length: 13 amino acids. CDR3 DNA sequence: TGTGCCAGCAGCAAGACTAGCGAGGGGACCCAGTACTTC. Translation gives CASSKTSEGTQYF.

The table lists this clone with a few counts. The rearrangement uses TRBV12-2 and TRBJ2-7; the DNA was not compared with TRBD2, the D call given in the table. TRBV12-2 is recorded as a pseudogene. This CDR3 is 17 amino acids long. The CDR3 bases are TGTGCAAGTCGCTTATTCCGGATGACGGGGGGCTCCTACGAGCAGTACTTC. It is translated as CASRLFRMTGGSYEQYF.

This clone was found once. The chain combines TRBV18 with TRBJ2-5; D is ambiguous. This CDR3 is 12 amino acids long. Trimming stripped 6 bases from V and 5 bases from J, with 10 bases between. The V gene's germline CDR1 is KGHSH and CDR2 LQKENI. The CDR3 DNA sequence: TGTGCCAGCTCGTTAGATCGGGAGACCCAGTACTTC. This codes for CASSLDRETQYF.

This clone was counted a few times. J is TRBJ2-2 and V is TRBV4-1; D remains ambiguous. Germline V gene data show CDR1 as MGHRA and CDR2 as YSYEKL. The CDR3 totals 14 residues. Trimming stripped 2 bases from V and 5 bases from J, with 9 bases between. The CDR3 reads CASSQNRGTGELFF. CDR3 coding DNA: TGCGCCAGCAGCCAAAATCGCGGAACCGGGGAGCTGTTTTTT.

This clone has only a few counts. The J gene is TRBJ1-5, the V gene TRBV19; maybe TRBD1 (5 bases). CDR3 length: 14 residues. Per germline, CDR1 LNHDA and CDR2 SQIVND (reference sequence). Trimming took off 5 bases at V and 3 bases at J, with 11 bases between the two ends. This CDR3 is CASSERQINQPQHF. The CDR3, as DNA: TGTGCCAGTAGTGAAAGACAGATCAATCAGCCCCAGCATTTT.

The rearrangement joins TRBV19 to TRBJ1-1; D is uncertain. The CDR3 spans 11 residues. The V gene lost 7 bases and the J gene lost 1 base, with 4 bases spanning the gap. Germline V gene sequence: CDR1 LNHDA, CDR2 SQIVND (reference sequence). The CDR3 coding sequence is TGTGCCAGTACAGGGAACACTGAAGCTTTCTTT. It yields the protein CASTGNTEAFF.

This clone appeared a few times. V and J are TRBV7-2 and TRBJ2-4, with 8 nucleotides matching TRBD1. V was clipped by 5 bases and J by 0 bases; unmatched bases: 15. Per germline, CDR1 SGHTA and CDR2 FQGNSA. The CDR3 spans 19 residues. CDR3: CASSARQRGQAIAKNIQYF. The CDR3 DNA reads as TGTGCCAGCAGCGCCCGACAAAGGGGACAGGCGATAGCCAAAAACATTCAGTACTTC.

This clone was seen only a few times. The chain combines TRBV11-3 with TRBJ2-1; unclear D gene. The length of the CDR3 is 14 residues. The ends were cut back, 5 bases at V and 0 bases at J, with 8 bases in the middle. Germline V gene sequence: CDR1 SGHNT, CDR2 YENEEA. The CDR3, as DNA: TGTGCCAGCAGCCCCGGGCGCTCCTACAATGAGCAGTTCTTC. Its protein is CASSPGRSYNEQFF.

The CDR3 reads CATSRDSSYPGYNEQFF. The CDR3 coding sequence is TGTGCCACCAGCAGAGATAGCTCGTACCCGGGCTACAATGAGCAGTTCTTC. The chain is built from TRBV15 and TRBJ2-1; unclear D gene. The CDR3 covers 17 residues. The ends were cut back, 0 bases at V and 3 bases at J, with 15 bases in the middle. CDR1 and CDR2 (germline): LNHNV, YYDKDF (reference sequence). The whole variable domain, remainder taken from reference TRBV15 and TRBJ2-1, is DAMVIQNPRYQVTQFGKPVTLSCSQTLNHNVMYWYQQKSSQAPKLLFHYYDKDFNNEADTPDNFQSRRPNTSFCFLDIRSPGLGDTAMYLCATSRDSSYPGYNEQFFGPGTRLTVL.

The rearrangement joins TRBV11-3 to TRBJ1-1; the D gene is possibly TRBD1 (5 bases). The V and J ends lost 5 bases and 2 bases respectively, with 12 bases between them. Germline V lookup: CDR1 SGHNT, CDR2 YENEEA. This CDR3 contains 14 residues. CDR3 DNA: TGTGCCAGCAGCACCCGGACACCCAACACTGAAGCTTTCTTT. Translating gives CASSTRTPNTEAFF.

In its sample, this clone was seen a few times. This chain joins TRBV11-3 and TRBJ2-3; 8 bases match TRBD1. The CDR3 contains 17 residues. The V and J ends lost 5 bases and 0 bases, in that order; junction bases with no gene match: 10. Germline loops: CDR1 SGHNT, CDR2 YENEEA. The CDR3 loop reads CASSSGQGYRSTDTQYF. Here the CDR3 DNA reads TGTGCCAGCAGCAGTGGACAGGGTTATCGTAGCACAGATACGCAGTATTTT.

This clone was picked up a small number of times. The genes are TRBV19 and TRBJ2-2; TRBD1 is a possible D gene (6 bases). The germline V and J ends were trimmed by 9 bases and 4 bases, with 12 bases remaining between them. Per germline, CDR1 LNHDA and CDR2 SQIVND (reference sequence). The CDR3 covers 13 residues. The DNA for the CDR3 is TGTGCCAGCGGACAGCTAGTCACCGGGGAGCTGTTTTTT. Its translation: CASGQLVTGELFF.

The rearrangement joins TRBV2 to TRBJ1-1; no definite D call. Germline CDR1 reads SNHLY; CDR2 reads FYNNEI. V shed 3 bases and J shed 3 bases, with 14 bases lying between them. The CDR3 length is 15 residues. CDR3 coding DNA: TGTGCCAGCAGTGAGTCCAGCGCGTCATACACTGAAGCTTTCTTT. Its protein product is CASSESSASYTEAFF.

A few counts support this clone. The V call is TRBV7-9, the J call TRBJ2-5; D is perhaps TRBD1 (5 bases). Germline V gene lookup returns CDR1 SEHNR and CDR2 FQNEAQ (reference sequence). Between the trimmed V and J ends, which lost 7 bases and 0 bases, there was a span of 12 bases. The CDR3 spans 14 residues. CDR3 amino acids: CASTPGQNQETQYF. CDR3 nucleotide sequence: TGTGCCAGCACCCCAGGACAAAACCAAGAGACCCAGTACTTC.

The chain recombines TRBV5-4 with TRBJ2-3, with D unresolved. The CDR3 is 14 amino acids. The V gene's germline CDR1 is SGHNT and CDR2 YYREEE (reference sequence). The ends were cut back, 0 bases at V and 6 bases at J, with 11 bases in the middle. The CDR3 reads CASSLVSFPDTQYF. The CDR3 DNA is TGTGCCAGCAGCTTGGTCAGTTTTCCGGATACGCAGTATTTT.

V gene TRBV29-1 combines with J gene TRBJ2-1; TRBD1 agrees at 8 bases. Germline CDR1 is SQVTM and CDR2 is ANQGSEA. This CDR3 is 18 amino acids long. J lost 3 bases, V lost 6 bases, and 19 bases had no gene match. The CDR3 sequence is CSVKKGQGSGHGYNEQFF. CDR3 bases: TGCAGCGTGAAAAAAGGACAGGGAAGTGGGCACGGCTACAATGAGCAGTTCTTC.

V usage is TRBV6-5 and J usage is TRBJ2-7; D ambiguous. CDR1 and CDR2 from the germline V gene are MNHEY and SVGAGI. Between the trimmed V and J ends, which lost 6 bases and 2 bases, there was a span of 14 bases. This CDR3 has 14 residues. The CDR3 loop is CASSEDGSTYEQYV. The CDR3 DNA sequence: TGTGCCAGCAGCGAGGACGGCAGCACCTACGAGCAGTACGTC.